This passage covers 18 T cell receptor beta chains from one sample sequenced in a study of T cell changes during pregnancy in multiple sclerosis. TCRdb's table, derived via immunoSEQ multiplex PCR, lists solely in-frame clones and lacks some. The table lists over 70,000 clones, 90% to 95% of them singletons. Sequencing used peripheral blood, obtained in the first trimester of pregnancy. Receptor source: a female donor in good health, enrolled as a control in a pregnancy study.

V usage is TRBV27 and J usage is TRBJ2-3; 7 bases fit TRBD1. The CDR3 extends over 13 amino acids. With 3 bases clipped from V and 4 bases from J, the junction kept 1 base outside the gene matches. Germline values: CDR1 MNHEY, CDR2 SMNVEV (reference sequence). CDR3 DNA: TGTGCCAGCAGTTTCCAGGGGGCAGATACGCAGTATTTT. This translates into CASSFQGADTQYF.

V and J are TRBV7-8 and TRBJ2-7, with a possible D match to TRBD2 (5 bases). Trimming pared 2 bases from V and 3 bases from J, leaving 14 bases between. This CDR3 is built from 15 residues. CDR1 SGHVS and CDR2 FQNEAQ come from the germline V gene. Written as DNA, the CDR3 is TGTGCCAGCAGCTTAATAGCAGGAGGATACTACGAGCAGTACTTC. It is translated as CASSLIAGGYYEQYF.

The genes are TRBV6-5 and TRBJ2-1; D not certain. Per germline, CDR1 MNHEY and CDR2 SVGAGI. The ends were cut back, 2 bases at V and 8 bases at J, with 7 bases in the middle. The CDR3 length is 12 residues. CDR3 nucleotide sequence: TGTGCCAGCAGTTACGAGCTACATGAGCAGTTCTTC. Protein: CASSYELHEQFF.

This clone was found once. The J gene is TRBJ2-7, the V gene TRBV5-1, with D perhaps matching TRBD1 (5 bases). The CDR3 covers 15 residues. Germline V CDR1 and CDR2: SGHRS, YFSETQ. Trimming removed 1 base at V and 5 bases at J, with 16 bases between. The CDR3 nucleotides read TGCGCCAGCAGCTTGTTATACCCAGGGTCGGACGAGCAGTACTTC. Protein sequence: CASSLLYPGSDEQYF.

This rearrangement joins TRBV2 to TRBJ2-1; the match to TRBD2 covers 12 bases. Unmatched junction bases numbered 9, after V lost 5 bases and J lost 4 bases. This CDR3 is 17 amino acids long. Germline CDR1 is SNHLY and CDR2 is FYNNEI. CDR3 sequence reads: CASSKIAGTSGYNEQFF. CDR3 nucleotide sequence: TGTGCCAGCAGTAAAATCGCCGGGACTAGCGGGTACAATGAGCAGTTCTTC.

The rearrangement links TRBV28 to TRBJ1-3; the D gene is possibly TRBD1 (6 bases). The CDR3 extends over 14 amino acids. With 4 bases removed from V and 4 bases from J, the gap between germline ends came to 11 bases. From germline, CDR1 is MDHEN and CDR2 SYDVKM. The CDR3 region has the DNA TGTGCCAGCAGTTCTTGGACAGAAGGAAACACCATATATTTT. Translating it yields CASSSWTEGNTIYF.

The chain is built from TRBV4-1 and TRBJ2-7; D is unclear. The V end lost 0 bases, the J end lost 2 bases, and 8 bases lay between the germline ends. Germline V lookup: CDR1 MGHRA, CDR2 YSYEKL. CDR3 size: 14 residues. Here the CDR3 reads CASSQEASPYEQYF. CDR3 coding DNA: TGCGCCAGCAGCCAAGAGGCCAGTCCCTACGAGCAGTACTTC.

The chain links TRBV7-9 to TRBJ1-2; 7 nucleotides align to TRBD1. The germline V gene encodes CDR1 SEHNR and CDR2 FQNEAQ (reference sequence). The CDR3 spans 12 residues. V lost 1 base, J lost 8 bases, and 1 base stayed unmatched. CDR3: CASSLGQGGYTF. The DNA for the CDR3 is TGTGCCAGCAGCTTAGGACAGGGCGGCTACACCTTC.

The chain combines TRBV5-4 with TRBJ2-3, with TRBD1 as a possible D gene (5 bases). The germline V gene encodes CDR1 SGHNT and CDR2 YYREEE (reference sequence). The ends were cut back, 0 bases at V and 7 bases at J, with 6 bases in the middle. CDR3 size: 12 residues. The CDR3 loop reads CASSLGQYTQYF. The CDR3 bases are TGTGCCAGCAGCTTGGGACAGTATACGCAGTATTTT.

The chain is built from TRBV18 and TRBJ2-1; possibly TRBD2 for D (5 bases). The germline gives CDR1 KGHSH, CDR2 LQKENI. This CDR3 spans 15 amino acids. Trimming shortened V by 0 bases and J by 4 bases, and 10 bases separated the two germline ends. The CDR3 here is CASSPPGGLYNEQFF. For the CDR3, the DNA is TGTGCCAGCTCACCACCGGGCGGACTTTACAATGAGCAGTTCTTC. The full variable domain, with the rest looked up from reference TRBV18 and TRBJ2-1, is NAGVMQNPRHLVRRRGQEARLRCSPMKGHSHVYWYRQLPEEGLKFMVYLQKENIIDESGMPKERFSAEFPKEGPSILRIQQVVRGDSAAYFCASSPPGGLYNEQFFGPGTRLTVL.

The rearrangement links TRBV6-5 to TRBJ2-1, with D possibly matching TRBD2 (7 bases). The CDR3 has 15 amino acids. Trimming took 5 bases from V and 4 from J, leaving 15 bases between them. Germline V gene sequence: CDR1 MNHEY, CDR2 SVGAGI. CDR3 region: CASSAGGGGYNEQFF. The CDR3 DNA reads TGTGCCAGCAGTGCTGGAGGGGGGGGGTACAATGAGCAGTTCTTC.

The chain employs TRBV5-5 and TRBJ2-1; TRBD1 matches 9 bases. The V segment lost 4 bases and the J segment 4 bases; nucleotides outside the gene matches: 3. Germline CDR1 is SGHKS and CDR2 is YYEKEE (reference sequence). The CDR3 has 14 amino acids. The DNA of the CDR3 is TGTGCCAGCAGCCCGGGACAGGGTTACAATGAGCAGTTCTTC. Its translation is CASSPGQGYNEQFF.

This chain uses TRBV27 with TRBJ2-7; D is possibly TRBD2 (6 bases). V lost 6 bases and J 6 bases, leaving 12 bases between the germline ends. The CDR3 totals 12 residues. Germline assignment: CDR1 MNHEY and CDR2 SMNVEV (reference sequence). This chain's CDR3 is CASRGTGLEQYF. The CDR3 DNA follows: TGTGCCAGCAGGGGGACTGGGCTCGAGCAGTACTTC.

The CDR3 loop is CASSPTRQVEIPFF. The CDR3 coding sequence is TGTGCCAGCAGCCCTACCCGACAGGTTGAAATCCCATTCTTT. The chain uses TRBV28 and TRBJ1-1; a possible D gene is TRBD1 (6 bases). Per germline, CDR1 MDHEN and CDR2 SYDVKM. The CDR3 length is 14 residues. The ends were cut back, 6 bases at V and 14 bases at J, with 25 bases in the middle.

This chain connects TRBV29-1 to TRBJ1-2, with D possibly TRBD1 on 6 matching bases. V lost 1 base, J lost 3 bases, and 15 bases lay in between. The germline CDR1 and CDR2 sequences are SQVTM and ANQGSEA. There are 15 residues in the CDR3. The CDR3 sequence: CSVEVSGAGDYGYTF. CDR3 bases: TGCAGCGTTGAAGTGTCGGGGGCGGGAGACTATGGCTACACCTTC.

Comment on this clone: Mismatch with germline at one junction end may stem from a read error. This chain connects TRBV7-8 to TRBJ2-5; weak D call: TRBD2 (5 bases). The CDR3 extends over 13 amino acids. Germline V gives CDR1 SGHVS, CDR2 FQNEAQ. In DNA form, the CDR3 reads TGTGCCAGCAGCGCGGACTGGCAAGCGACCCAGTACTTC. Amino acids: CASSADWQATQYF.

The J gene is TRBJ2-7, the V gene TRBV28; 10 nucleotides align to TRBD2. The V gene end was trimmed by 2 bases and the J gene end by 3 bases; junction bases not matched to a gene: 4. Germline loops: CDR1 MDHEN, CDR2 SYDVKM. This CDR3 contains 15 residues. The CDR3 bases are TGTGCCAGCAGTTTAAGCGGGAGGGCACTCTACGAGCAGTACTTC. Protein sequence: CASSLSGRALYEQYF. Full variable domain (rest looked up from reference TRBV28 and TRBJ2-7): DVKVTQSSRYLVKRTGEKVFLECVQDMDHENMFWYRQDPGLGLRLIYFSYDVKMKEKGDIPEGYSVSREKKERFSLILESASTNQTSMYLCASSLSGRALYEQYFGPGTRLTVT.

The rearrangement uses TRBV28 and TRBJ2-3; 13 bases are shared with TRBD2. V lost 2 bases, J lost 11 bases, and 4 bases stayed unmatched. This CDR3 has 14 residues. Germline CDR1 MDHEN, CDR2 SYDVKM. This CDR3 reads CASSLTGLAGKQYF. CDR3 coding DNA: TGTGCCAGCAGTTTAACGGGACTAGCGGGAAAGCAGTATTTT.